This T cell receptor (beta chain) was found in a study of blood T cell repertoires in COVID-19. Study background: Some COVID-19 samples were acute and others convalescent; all came from the United States, Italy and Spain.

Authors' processing steps: Amplifying reference gene primers gave estimates of nucleated cell counts. Using immunoSEQ multiplex PCR, the repertoire was profiled, and TCRdb retains in-frame clones only, with some absent. V and J calls and clone size follow that table, whereas D and trimming were derived from the DNA. The table lists about 350,000 clones, roughly 89% of them singletons, with over 3.5% in the top ten. Germline CDR1 SGHTA, CDR2 FQGNSA. Deletions cut 1 base from V and 0 bases from J, with 10 bases between. CDR3 length equals 15 residues. J is TRBJ2-7 and V is TRBV7-2; tentatively, D is TRBD2 (6 bases). Specimen: peripheral blood. This sequence was found in a woman aged 55-70 years with COVID-19, enrolled during active disease. CDR3 bases: TGTGCCAGCAGCTTAGAACTAGCCGGCTCCTACGAGCAGTACTTC. Protein product: CASSLELAGSYEQYF.